Below, 27 T cell receptor beta chains from the same sample are listed, as sequenced in a study of PD-1 blockade in mismatch repair-deficient tumors. The repertoire was sequenced with immunoSEQ multiplex PCR; TCRdb's copy has only in-frame clones and lacks some. Of about 79,000 clones listed, approximately 81% are singletons. The source was peripheral blood, collected 44 weeks after starting pembrolizumab. These TCRs come from an adult with mismatch repair-deficient cancer.

The chain is built from TRBV11-3 and TRBJ2-7, with D tentatively TRBD1 (6 bases). Trimming pared 10 bases from V and 4 bases from J, leaving 20 bases between. Germline V gene sequence: CDR1 SGHNT, CDR2 YENEEA. This CDR3 has 14 residues. CDR3 residues: CATSGVTGLYEQYF. The CDR3 DNA follows: TGTGCCACCTCAGGGGTTACGGGATTGTACGAGCAGTACTTC.

The chain couples TRBV4-3 to TRBJ2-7, with 9 bases that match TRBD2. V dropped 6 bases and J dropped 0; count of bases not matched to a gene: 6. Per the germline V gene, CDR1 is LGHNA and CDR2 is YSLEER. The length of the CDR3 is 15 residues. The DNA for the CDR3 is TGCGCCAGCAGTCTCCGACTAGCGGCCTCCTACGAGCAGTACTTC. As protein: CASSLRLAASYEQYF.

J is TRBJ2-4 and V is TRBV5-4; the D gene is possibly TRBD1 (5 bases). The CDR3 is 15 amino acids. CDR1 is SGHNT, CDR2 YYREEE, per germline (reference sequence). Trimming cost V 0 bases and J 2 bases, with 9 bases left between them. The CDR3 DNA reads as TGTGCCAGCAGCTTGGTAGGGGAAACCAAAAACATTCAGTACTTC. It yields the protein CASSLVGETKNIQYF.

This rearrangement joins TRBV7-3 to TRBJ1-1; no reliable D call. The CDR3 consists of 14 residues. Germline CDR1 is SGHTA and CDR2 is FQGTGA. Trimming took 3 bases from V and 9 from J, leaving 17 bases between them. The CDR3 is CASSFRRTGEQAFF. The CDR3 DNA sequence: TGTGCCAGCAGCTTCCGGCGTACCGGGGAGCAAGCTTTCTTT.

This clone has just a few counts. V usage is TRBV4-1 and J usage is TRBJ2-2; tentative D call: TRBD1 (6 bases). V dropped 8 bases and J dropped 1 base, with 8 bases sitting between them. The CDR3 extends over 13 amino acids. The V gene's germline CDR1 is MGHRA and CDR2 YSYEKL. CDR3 in amino acids: CASEDRNTGELFF. The CDR3 region has the DNA TGCGCCAGCGAGGACAGGAACACCGGGGAGCTGTTTTTT.

The gene calls are TRBV28 and TRBJ2-7, with D possibly being TRBD2 (7 bases). Germline V gene sequence: CDR1 MDHEN, CDR2 SYDVKM. The CDR3 is 15 amino acids. V was pared by 6 bases and J by 3 bases, with 18 bases between. The CDR3 reads CASSGGGGWNYEQYF. As DNA, the CDR3 is TGTGCCAGCAGCGGGGGCGGGGGCTGGAACTACGAGCAGTACTTC.

CDR3 sequence: CASSLSRGARNTEAFF. Written as DNA, the CDR3 is TGTGCCAGCAGTTTATCGAGGGGGGCCAGGAACACTGAAGCTTTCTTT. The V gene is TRBV27, the J gene TRBJ1-1, with D maybe TRBD1 (6 bases). Germline V gene data show CDR1 as MNHEY and CDR2 as SMNVEV (reference sequence). Trimming removed 0 bases from V and 1 base from J, with 12 bases in between. The CDR3 has 16 amino acids.

The CDR3 region is CASSRMGTGGSDTQYF. As DNA, the CDR3 is TGTGCCAGCAGCCGGATGGGGACAGGGGGTTCAGATACGCAGTATTTT. This chain joins TRBV7-3 and TRBJ2-3; 11 nucleotides agree with TRBD1. This CDR3 is built from 16 residues. Germline V gene lookup returns CDR1 SGHTA and CDR2 FQGTGA. J gave up 4 bases and V 5 bases, and 8 bases lay outside the gene matches. The complete variable domain, with remaining parts taken from reference TRBV7-3 and TRBJ2-3, reads GAGVSQTPSNKVTEKGKYVELRCDPISGHTALYWYRQSLGQGPEFLIYFQGTGAADDSGLPNDRFFAVRPEGSVSTLKIQRTERGDSAVYLCASSRMGTGGSDTQYFGPGTRLTVL.

This chain joins TRBV7-3 and TRBJ2-3; the match to TRBD2 covers 7 bases. The CDR3 consists of 16 residues. Germline lookup yields CDR1 SGHTA and CDR2 FQGTGA. The ends lost 5 bases at V and 6 bases at J; junction bases unmatched: 14. The CDR3 coding sequence is TGTGCCAGCAGCCCCCGGGGAGGGCCCACCGTGGATACGCAGTATTTT. This encodes CASSPRGGPTVDTQYF. Full variable domain (outside the CDR3, taken from reference TRBV7-3 and TRBJ2-3): GAGVSQTPSNKVTEKGKYVELRCDPISGHTALYWYRQSLGQGPEFLIYFQGTGAADDSGLPNDRFFAVRPEGSVSTLKIQRTERGDSAVYLCASSPRGGPTVDTQYFGPGTRLTVL.

This chain joins TRBV11-2 and TRBJ2-3; 13 bases agree with TRBD2. Germline CDR1 reads SGHAT; CDR2 reads FQNNGV. The CDR3 is 16 amino acids. V lost 3 bases, J lost 4 bases, and 4 bases stayed unmatched. CDR3 nucleotide sequence: TGTGCCAGCAGCTTCCCGGGACTAGCGGGATCAGATACGCAGTATTTT. It translates to CASSFPGLAGSDTQYF.

J is TRBJ1-1 and V is TRBV14; D is undetermined. V shed 4 bases and J shed 0 bases, with 6 bases lying between them. Germline V gene sequence: CDR1 SGHDN, CDR2 FVKESK. This CDR3 contains 13 residues. The CDR3 region has the DNA TGTGCCAGCAGCCTTTCGATGAACACTGAAGCTTTCTTT. Amino acids: CASSLSMNTEAFF.

The chain joins TRBV5-1 to TRBJ2-7, with 10 bases matching TRBD2. Germline CDR1 and CDR2: SGHRS and YFSETQ. This CDR3 has 16 amino acids. With 3 bases clipped from V and 5 bases from J, the junction kept 11 bases outside the gene matches. The CDR3 loop reads CASSWGFSGRIHEQYF. In DNA form, the CDR3 reads TGCGCCAGCAGCTGGGGGTTTAGCGGGAGGATCCACGAGCAGTACTTC. The entire variable domain, with the rest obtained from reference TRBV5-1 and TRBJ2-7, is as follows: KAGVTQTPRYLIKTRGQQVTLSCSPISGHRSVSWYQQTPGQGLQFLFEYFSETQRNKGNFPGRFSGRQFSNSRSEMNVSTLELGDSALYLCASSWGFSGRIHEQYFGPGTRLTVT.

The J gene is TRBJ1-1, the V gene TRBV2; TRBD1 might be the D (5 bases). CDR1 and CDR2 (germline): SNHLY, FYNNEI. The ends were cut back, 5 bases at V and 2 bases at J, with 12 bases in the middle. The CDR3 covers 14 residues. CDR3 coding DNA: TGTGCCAGCAGTCCAATGGGGGGTAACACTGAAGCTTTCTTT. Encoded protein: CASSPMGGNTEAFF.

This chain uses TRBV5-8 with TRBJ1-5; a possible D gene is TRBD1 (6 bases). The CDR3 runs 15 residues. Germline loops: CDR1 SGHTS, CDR2 YDEGEE. V was trimmed by 3 bases and J by 2 bases, leaving 12 bases between them. This chain's CDR3 is CASSSRDKGNQPQHF. The CDR3 DNA sequence: TGTGCCAGCAGCTCCCGGGACAAGGGCAATCAGCCCCAGCATTTT.

This clone is a singleton in its sample. The V call is TRBV5-6, the J call TRBJ2-2, with D maybe TRBD1 (6 bases). The CDR3 contains 16 residues. V shed 1 base and J shed 2 bases, with 12 bases lying between them. Germline V gene lookup returns CDR1 SGHDT and CDR2 YYEEEE. CDR3 residues: CASSLLGDTNTGELFF. The CDR3 nucleotides are TGTGCCAGCAGCTTGCTAGGGGACACCAACACCGGGGAGCTGTTTTTT.

This clone showed up just once. The rearrangement links TRBV5-4 to TRBJ1-4; D remains ambiguous. V gave up 0 bases and J gave up 7 bases, with 10 bases separating them. The CDR3 contains 14 residues. Per germline, CDR1 SGHNT and CDR2 YYREEE (reference sequence). CDR3 DNA: TGTGCCAGCAGCTTGGGAGGATTTGGTGAAAAACTGTTTTTT. Encoded protein: CASSLGGFGEKLFF.

This clone was seen only a few times. The rearrangement links TRBV27 to TRBJ2-7, with a possible D match to TRBD2 (5 bases). The CDR3 loop spans 14 amino acids. Germline lookup yields CDR1 MNHEY and CDR2 SMNVEV (reference sequence). V was shortened by 3 bases and J by 1 base, with 10 bases between the two germline ends. The CDR3 DNA reads as TGTGCCAGCAGTTTGTACCGGACTTCCTACGAGCAGTACTTC. Residues: CASSLYRTSYEQYF.

Comments on this clone: Other DNA sequences in the same sample also yield this CDR3. The chain employs TRBV30 and TRBJ2-7; D unclear. The CDR3 runs to 13 residues. The germline CDR1 and CDR2 sequences are GTSNPN and SVGIG (reference sequence). The germline V and J ends were trimmed by 1 base and 0 bases, with 7 bases remaining between them. The CDR3 here is CAWSDQSSYEQYF. CDR3 DNA sequence: TGTGCCTGGAGTGACCAAAGCTCCTACGAGCAGTACTTC. Together with reference TRBV30 and TRBJ2-7, the CDR3 gives the full variable domain: SQTIHQWPATLVQPVGSPLSLECTVEGTSNPNLYWYRQAAGRGLQLLFYSVGIGQISSEVPQNLSASRPQDRQFILSSKKLLLSDSGFYLCAWSDQSSYEQYFGPGTRLTVT.

The chain is built from TRBV9 and TRBJ2-2, with TRBD2 matching 7 bases. The junction had 5 bases not matched to a gene; V was cut back by 6 bases and J by 0 bases. The CDR3 spans 15 residues. Germline values: CDR1 SGDLS, CDR2 YYNGEE. CDR3 in amino acids: CASTSGTTNTGELFF. CDR3 bases: TGTGCCAGCACCTCCGGGACTACGAACACCGGGGAGCTGTTTTTT.

This clone showed up just once. The chain recombines TRBV7-9 with TRBJ1-2; D remains unclear. This CDR3 has 14 amino acids. Per the germline V gene, CDR1 is SEHNR and CDR2 is FQNEAQ (reference sequence). With 1 base removed from V and 6 bases from J, the gap between germline ends came to 12 bases. The CDR3 loop is CASSLEAGMNGYTF. The DNA of the CDR3 is TGTGCCAGCAGCTTAGAGGCCGGGATGAATGGCTACACCTTC.

The chain employs TRBV27 and TRBJ2-1; TRBD2 matches at 7 bases. The CDR3 length is 16 residues. CDR1 and CDR2 (germline): MNHEY, SMNVEV (reference sequence). Germline trimming cut 2 bases from V and 4 bases from J; bases unmatched to any gene: 8. The CDR3 DNA reads TGTGCCAGCAGTTTACTCGGGAGGCAACCGTACAATGAGCAGTTCTTC. This gives the protein CASSLLGRQPYNEQFF.

The chain is built from TRBV18 and TRBJ2-5; perhaps TRBD1 as D (6 bases). The CDR3 runs 16 residues. Between the trimmed V and J ends, which lost 1 base and 4 bases, there was a span of 16 bases. Germline CDR1 is KGHSH and CDR2 is LQKENI. CDR3 protein: CASSPLGPGQGETQYF. CDR3 nucleotides: TGTGCCAGCTCACCACTGGGACCGGGACAAGGAGAGACCCAGTACTTC.

This clone has only one observation. J is TRBJ1-3 and V is TRBV6-5; 8 bases agree with TRBD1. The CDR3 extends over 14 amino acids. Germline V gives CDR1 MNHEY, CDR2 SVGAGI. The V and J ends lost 5 bases and 2 bases, in that order; junction bases with no gene match: 2. The CDR3 sequence: CASSQQGAGNTIYF. The CDR3 DNA reads as TGTGCCAGCAGTCAACAGGGGGCTGGAAACACCATATATTTT.

The gene calls are TRBV6-6 and TRBJ1-2; 9 bases are shared with TRBD1. Losses at the gene ends were 5 bases for V and 9 bases for J; bases not matched to a gene: 7. This CDR3 region has 13 residues. Per germline, CDR1 MNHNY and CDR2 SVGAGI (reference sequence). CDR3 nucleotides: TGTGCCAGCAGTCCCGGGACAGGGAATAGCTACACCTTC. It translates to CASSPGTGNSYTF.

The CDR3 DNA follows: TGCGCCAGCAGCTTAGCGGGTCAACAAGAGACCCAGTACTTC. Its translation: CASSLAGQQETQYF. This chain connects TRBV5-1 to TRBJ2-5; weak D call: TRBD2 (6 bases). This CDR3 comprises 14 residues. CDR1 and CDR2 from the germline V gene are SGHRS and YFSETQ. V lost 2 bases and J lost 2, with 10 bases in between.

The chain links TRBV5-4 to TRBJ1-1; TRBD1 matches 8 bases. The CDR3 is 15 residues long. Germline CDR1 is SGHNT and CDR2 is YYREEE (reference sequence). Trimming at V came to 4 bases and at J to 0 bases, leaving 5 bases not matched to a gene. Here the CDR3 reads CASSTGQGLNTEAFF. The CDR3 DNA reads TGTGCCAGCAGCACCGGACAGGGACTGAACACTGAAGCTTTCTTT.

This chain joins TRBV7-9 and TRBJ1-4; tentatively, D is TRBD1 (5 bases). The V gene lost 5 bases and the J gene lost 2 bases, with 9 bases spanning the gap. This CDR3 is 14 amino acids long. Per germline, CDR1 SEHNR and CDR2 FQNEAQ (reference sequence). Here the CDR3 DNA reads TGTGCCAGCAGCCCCGGGGGGACTAATGAAAAACTGTTTTTT. As protein: CASSPGGTNEKLFF.